The following is a TCR beta chain sequence with its context. The antigen remains undetermined. Each CDR3 protein gets one entry after TCRdb re-called the reads with MiXCR. This sample has some 180,000 distinct CDR3 sequences; about a sixth occur once, and the top ten carry around 25%. This sample is part of a study of T cell repertoires in cytomegalovirus infection. Study overall: Public TCR beta signatures indicated both CMV infection and matching HLA type. Overall study findings and caveats: HLA-C-restricted TCR beta clonotypes specific for CMV led the ex vivo response.

Germline V gene data show CDR1 as MRHNA and CDR2 as SNTAGT. The V and J ends lost 3 bases and 3 bases respectively, with 2 bases between them. The CDR3 sequence is 12 residues long. The sample was CD8+ T cells from PBMCs. The chain joins TRBV6-4 to TRBJ2-2; D is unclear. The sequence was collected from a human donor in good health (CMV status not recorded). Some clones in this sample may be carry-over from other donors' samples. The CDR3 protein is CASSEDTGELFF. The CDR3 nucleotides are TGTGCCAGCAGTGAAGACACCGGGGAGCTGTTTTTT.